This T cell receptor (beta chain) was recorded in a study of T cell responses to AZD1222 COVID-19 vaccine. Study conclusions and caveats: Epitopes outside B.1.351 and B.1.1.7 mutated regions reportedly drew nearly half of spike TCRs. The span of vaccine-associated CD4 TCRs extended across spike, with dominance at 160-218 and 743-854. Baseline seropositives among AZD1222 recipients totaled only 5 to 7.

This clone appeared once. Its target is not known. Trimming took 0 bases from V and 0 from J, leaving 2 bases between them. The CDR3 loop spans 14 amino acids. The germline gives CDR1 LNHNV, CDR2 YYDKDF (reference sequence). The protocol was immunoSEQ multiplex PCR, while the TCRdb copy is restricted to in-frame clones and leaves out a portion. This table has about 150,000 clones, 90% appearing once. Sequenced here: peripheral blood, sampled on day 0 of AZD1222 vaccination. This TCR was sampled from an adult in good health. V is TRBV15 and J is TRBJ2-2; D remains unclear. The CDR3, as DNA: TGTGCCACCAGCAGAGAACCGAACACCGGGGAGCTGTTTTTT. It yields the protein CATSREPNTGELFF.